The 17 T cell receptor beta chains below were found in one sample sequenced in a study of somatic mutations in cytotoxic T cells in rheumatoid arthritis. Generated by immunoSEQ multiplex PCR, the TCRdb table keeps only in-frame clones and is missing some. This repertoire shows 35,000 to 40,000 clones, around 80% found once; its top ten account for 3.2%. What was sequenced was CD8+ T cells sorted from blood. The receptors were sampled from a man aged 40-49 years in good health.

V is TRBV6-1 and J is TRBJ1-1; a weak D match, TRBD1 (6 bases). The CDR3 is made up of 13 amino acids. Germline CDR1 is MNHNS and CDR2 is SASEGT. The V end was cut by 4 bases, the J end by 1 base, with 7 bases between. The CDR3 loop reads CASSGTENTEAFF. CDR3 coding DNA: TGTGCCAGCAGTGGGACAGAGAACACTGAAGCTTTCTTT.

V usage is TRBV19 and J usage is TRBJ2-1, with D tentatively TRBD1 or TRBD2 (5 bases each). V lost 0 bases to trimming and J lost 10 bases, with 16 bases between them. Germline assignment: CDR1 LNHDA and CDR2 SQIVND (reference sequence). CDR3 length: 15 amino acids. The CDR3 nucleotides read TGTGCCAGTAGTATAGACGGGGCCGGCCTCAGCGAGCAGTTCTTC. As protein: CASSIDGAGLSEQFF. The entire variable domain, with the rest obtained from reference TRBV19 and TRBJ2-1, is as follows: DGGITQSPKYLFRKEGQNVTLSCEQNLNHDAMYWYRQDPGQGLRLIYYSQIVNDFQKGDIAEGYSVSREKKESFPLTVTSAQKNPTAFYLCASSIDGAGLSEQFFGPGTRLTVL.

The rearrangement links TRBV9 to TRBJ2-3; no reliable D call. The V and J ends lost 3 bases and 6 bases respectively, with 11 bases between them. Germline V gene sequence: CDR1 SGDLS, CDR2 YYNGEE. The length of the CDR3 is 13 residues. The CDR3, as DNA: TGTGCCAGCAGCGACAGCTGGACCGATACGCAGTATTTT. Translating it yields CASSDSWTDTQYF.

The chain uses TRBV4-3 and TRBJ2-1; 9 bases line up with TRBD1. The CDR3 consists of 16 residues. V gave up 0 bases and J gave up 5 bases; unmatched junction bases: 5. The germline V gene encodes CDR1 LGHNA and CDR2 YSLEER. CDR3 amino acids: CASSQDLTGGDNEQFF. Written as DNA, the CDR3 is TGCGCCAGCAGCCAAGATCTGACAGGGGGGGACAATGAGCAGTTCTTC.

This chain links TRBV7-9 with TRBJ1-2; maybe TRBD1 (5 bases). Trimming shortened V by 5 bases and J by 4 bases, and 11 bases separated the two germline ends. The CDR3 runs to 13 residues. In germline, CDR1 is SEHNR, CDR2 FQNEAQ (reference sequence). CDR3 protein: CASSLTVVYGYTF. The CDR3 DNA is TGTGCCAGCAGCCTGACAGTAGTCTATGGCTACACCTTC.

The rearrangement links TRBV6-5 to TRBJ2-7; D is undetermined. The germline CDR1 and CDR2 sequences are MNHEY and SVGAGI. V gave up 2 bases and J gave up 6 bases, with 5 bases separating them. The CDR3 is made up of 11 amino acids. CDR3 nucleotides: TGTGCCAGCAGTTACCAACGCGAGCAGTACTTC. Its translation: CASSYQREQYF.

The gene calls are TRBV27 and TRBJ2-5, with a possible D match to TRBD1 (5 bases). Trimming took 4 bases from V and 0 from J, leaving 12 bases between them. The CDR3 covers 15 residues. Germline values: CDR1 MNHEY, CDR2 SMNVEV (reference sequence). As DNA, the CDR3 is TGTGCCAGCAGTTGGGGCACGGGTTACCAAGAGACCCAGTACTTC. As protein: CASSWGTGYQETQYF.

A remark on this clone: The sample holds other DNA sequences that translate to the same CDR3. CDR3 nucleotide sequence: TGTGCCAGCAGCTTGGGACAGGGTGCCTACGAGCAGTACTTC. It translates to CASSLGQGAYEQYF. V gene TRBV5-4 combines with J gene TRBJ2-7; 7 nucleotides line up with TRBD1. From germline, CDR1 is SGHNT and CDR2 YYREEE (reference sequence). V shed 0 bases and J 2 bases; nucleotides not matched to a gene: 2. CDR3 length: 14 residues.

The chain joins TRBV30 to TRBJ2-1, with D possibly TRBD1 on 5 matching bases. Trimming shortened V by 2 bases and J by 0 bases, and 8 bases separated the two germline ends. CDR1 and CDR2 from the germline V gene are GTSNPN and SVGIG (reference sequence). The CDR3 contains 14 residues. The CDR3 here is CAWSPGHSYNEQFF. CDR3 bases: TGTGCCTGGAGTCCAGGGCACTCCTACAATGAGCAGTTCTTC.

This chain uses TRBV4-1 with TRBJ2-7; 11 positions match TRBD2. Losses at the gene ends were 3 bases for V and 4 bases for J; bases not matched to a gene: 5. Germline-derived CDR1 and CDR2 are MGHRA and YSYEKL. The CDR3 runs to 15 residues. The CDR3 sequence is CASSQMTSGKYEQYF. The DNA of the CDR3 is TGCGCCAGCAGCCAGATGACTAGCGGGAAATACGAGCAGTACTTC.

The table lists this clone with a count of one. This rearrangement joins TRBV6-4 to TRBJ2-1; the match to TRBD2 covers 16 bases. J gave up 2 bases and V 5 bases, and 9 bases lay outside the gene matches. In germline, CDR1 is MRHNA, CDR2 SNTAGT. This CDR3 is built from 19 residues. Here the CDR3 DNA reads TGTGCCAGCAGTACAGGGACTAGCGGGAGGGCGGTAACCTACAATGAGCAGTTCTTC. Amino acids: CASSTGTSGRAVTYNEQFF.

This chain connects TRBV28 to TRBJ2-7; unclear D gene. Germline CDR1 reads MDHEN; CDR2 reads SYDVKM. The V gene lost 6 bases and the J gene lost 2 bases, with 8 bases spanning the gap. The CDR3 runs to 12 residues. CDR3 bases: TGTGCCAGCAGAGTAGATCCCTACGAGCAGTACTTC. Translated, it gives CASRVDPYEQYF.

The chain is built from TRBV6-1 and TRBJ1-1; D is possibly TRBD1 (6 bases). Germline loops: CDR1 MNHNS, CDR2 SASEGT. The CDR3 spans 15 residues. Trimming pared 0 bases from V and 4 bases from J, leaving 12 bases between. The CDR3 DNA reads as TGTGCCAGCAGTGAAGCGGGGGGGCGAGGCACTGAAGCTTTCTTT. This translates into CASSEAGGRGTEAFF.

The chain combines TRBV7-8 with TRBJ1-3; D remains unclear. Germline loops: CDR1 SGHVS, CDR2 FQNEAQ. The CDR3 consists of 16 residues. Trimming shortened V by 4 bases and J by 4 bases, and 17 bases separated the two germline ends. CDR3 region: CASSSFDPLPGNTIYF. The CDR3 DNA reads TGTGCCAGCAGCTCTTTCGATCCTCTGCCAGGAAACACCATATATTTT.

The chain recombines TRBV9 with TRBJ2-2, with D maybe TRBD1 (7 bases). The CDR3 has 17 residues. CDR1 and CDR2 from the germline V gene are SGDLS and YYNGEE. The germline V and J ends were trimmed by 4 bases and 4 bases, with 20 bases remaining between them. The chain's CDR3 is CASSSPGGPTFTGELFF. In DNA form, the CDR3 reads TGTGCCAGCAGCTCCCCAGGGGGGCCTACTTTCACCGGGGAGCTGTTTTTT.

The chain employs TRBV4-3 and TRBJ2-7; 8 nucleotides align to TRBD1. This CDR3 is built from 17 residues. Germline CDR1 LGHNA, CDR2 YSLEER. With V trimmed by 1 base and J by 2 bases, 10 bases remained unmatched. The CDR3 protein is CASSQVTGTGSPYEQYF. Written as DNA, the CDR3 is TGCGCCAGCAGCCAAGTTACCGGGACAGGCAGTCCCTACGAGCAGTACTTC.

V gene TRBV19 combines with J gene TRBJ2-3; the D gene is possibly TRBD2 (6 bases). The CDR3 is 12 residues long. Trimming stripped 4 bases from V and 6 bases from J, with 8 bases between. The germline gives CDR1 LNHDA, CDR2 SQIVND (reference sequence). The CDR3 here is CASSTEGDTQYF. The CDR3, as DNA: TGTGCCAGTAGTACGGAGGGGGATACGCAGTATTTT.